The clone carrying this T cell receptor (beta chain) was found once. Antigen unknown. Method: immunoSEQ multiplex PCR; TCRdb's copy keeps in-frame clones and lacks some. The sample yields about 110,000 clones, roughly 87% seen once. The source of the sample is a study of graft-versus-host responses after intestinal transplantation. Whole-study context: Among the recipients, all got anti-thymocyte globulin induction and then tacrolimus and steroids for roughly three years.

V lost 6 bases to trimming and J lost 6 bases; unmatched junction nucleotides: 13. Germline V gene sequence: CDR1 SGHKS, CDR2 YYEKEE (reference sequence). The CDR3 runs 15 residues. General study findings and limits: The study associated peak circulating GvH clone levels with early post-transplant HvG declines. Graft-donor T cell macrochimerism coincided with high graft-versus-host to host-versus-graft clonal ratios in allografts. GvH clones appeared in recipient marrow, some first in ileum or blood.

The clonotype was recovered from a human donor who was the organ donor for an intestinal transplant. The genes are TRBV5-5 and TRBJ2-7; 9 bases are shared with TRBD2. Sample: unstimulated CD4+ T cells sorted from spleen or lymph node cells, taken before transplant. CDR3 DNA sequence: TGTGCCAGCACCCTTAGCGGGAGACCGTCCGGCGAGCAGTACTTC. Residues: CASTLSGRPSGEQYF. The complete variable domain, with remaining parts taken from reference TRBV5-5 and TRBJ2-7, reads DAGVTQSPTHLIKTRGQQVTLRCSPISGHKSVSWYQQVLGQGPQFIFQYYEKEERGRGNFPDRFSARQFPNYSSELNVNALLLGDSALYLCASTLSGRPSGEQYFGPGTRLTVT.